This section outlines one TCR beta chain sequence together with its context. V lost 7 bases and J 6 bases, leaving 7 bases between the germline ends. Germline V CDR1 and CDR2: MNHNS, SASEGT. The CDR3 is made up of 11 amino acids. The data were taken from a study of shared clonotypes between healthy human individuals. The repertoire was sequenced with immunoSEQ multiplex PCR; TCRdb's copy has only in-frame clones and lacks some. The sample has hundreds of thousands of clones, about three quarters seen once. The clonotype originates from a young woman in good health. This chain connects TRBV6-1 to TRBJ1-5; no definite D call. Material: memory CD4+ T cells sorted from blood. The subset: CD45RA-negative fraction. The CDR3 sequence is CASMEFQPQHF. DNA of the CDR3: TGTGCCAGCATGGAGTTTCAGCCCCAGCATTTT.